What follows are 2 T cell receptor beta chains derived from one specimen sequenced in a study of long-term antiretroviral therapy in people with HIV. Run at survey level, the immunoSEQ assay was version v3.0. Profiled with immunoSEQ multiplex PCR; TCRdb holds only in-frame clones, not every one. This repertoire shows approximately 20,000 clones, 87% found once; its top ten account for approximately 3.7%. The sequenced sample was unsorted PBMCs, obtained 2.1 years after starting antiretroviral therapy. These TCRs come from a man aged 18 to 30 with HIV.

The chain combines TRBV29-1 with TRBJ1-2; D gene uncertain. In germline, CDR1 is SQVTM, CDR2 ANQGSEA. The CDR3 covers 12 residues. Trimming took 2 bases from V and 6 from J, leaving 10 bases between them. The CDR3, as DNA: TGCAGCGTTGAATCCGGGAGGAATGGCTACACCTTC. Its protein is CSVESGRNGYTF.

This clone showed up just once. V and J are TRBV5-1 and TRBJ2-7; D gene ambiguous. Germline assignment: CDR1 SGHRS and CDR2 YFSETQ. The CDR3 covers 15 residues. Trimming took 0 bases from V and 2 from J, leaving 12 bases between them. The CDR3 nucleotides are TGCGCCAGCAGCTTGGGGGGTAGGTTGGCCTACGAGCAGTACTTC. Its translation: CASSLGGRLAYEQYF.